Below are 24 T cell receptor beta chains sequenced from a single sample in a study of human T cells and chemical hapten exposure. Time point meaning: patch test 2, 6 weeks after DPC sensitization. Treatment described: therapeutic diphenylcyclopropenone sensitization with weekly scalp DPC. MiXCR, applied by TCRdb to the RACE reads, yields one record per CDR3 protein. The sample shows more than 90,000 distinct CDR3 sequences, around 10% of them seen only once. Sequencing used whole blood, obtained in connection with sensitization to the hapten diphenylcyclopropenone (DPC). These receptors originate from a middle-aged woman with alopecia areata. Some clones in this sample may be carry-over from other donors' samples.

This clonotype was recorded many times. CDR3 residues: CASSTGARANYGYTF. The CDR3 bases are TGTGCCAGCAGCACGGGCGCGAGAGCTAACTATGGCTACACCTTC. J is TRBJ1-2 and V is TRBV6-5, with D unclear. The germline gives CDR1 MNHEY, CDR2 SVGAGI. V was trimmed by 6 bases and J by 0 bases, leaving 14 bases between them. The CDR3 runs to 15 residues.

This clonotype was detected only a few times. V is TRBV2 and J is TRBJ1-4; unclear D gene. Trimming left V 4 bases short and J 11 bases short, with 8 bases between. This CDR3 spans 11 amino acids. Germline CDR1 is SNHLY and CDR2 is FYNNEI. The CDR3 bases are TGTGCCAGCAGTGCCGAGGCGAAACTGTTTTTT. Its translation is CASSAEAKLFF. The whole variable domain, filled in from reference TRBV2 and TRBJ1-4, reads EPEVTQTPSHQVTQMGQEVILRCVPISNHLYFYWYRQILGQKVEFLVSFYNNEISEKSEIFDDQFSVERPDGSNFTLKIRSTKLEDSAMYFCASSAEAKLFFGSGTQLSVL.

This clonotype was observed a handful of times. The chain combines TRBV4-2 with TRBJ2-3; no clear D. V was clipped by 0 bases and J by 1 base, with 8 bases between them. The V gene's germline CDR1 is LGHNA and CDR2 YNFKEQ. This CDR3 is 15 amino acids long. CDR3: CASSQEGSGTDTQYF. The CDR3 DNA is TGTGCCAGCAGCCAAGAGGGGTCGGGCACAGATACGCAGTATTTT.

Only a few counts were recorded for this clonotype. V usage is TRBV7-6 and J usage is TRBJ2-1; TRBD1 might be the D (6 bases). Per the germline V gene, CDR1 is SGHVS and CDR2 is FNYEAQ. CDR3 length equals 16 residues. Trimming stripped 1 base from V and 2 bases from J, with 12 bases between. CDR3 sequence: CASSLDQGLAYNEQFF. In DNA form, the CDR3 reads TGTGCCAGCAGCTTAGACCAGGGGTTGGCCTACAATGAGCAGTTCTTC.

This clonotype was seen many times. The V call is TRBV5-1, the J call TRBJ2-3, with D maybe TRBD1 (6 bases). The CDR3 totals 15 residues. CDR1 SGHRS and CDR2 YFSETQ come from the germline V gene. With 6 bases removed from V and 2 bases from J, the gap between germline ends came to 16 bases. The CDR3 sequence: CASTVLGGTTDTQYF. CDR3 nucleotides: TGCGCCAGCACGGTACTAGGGGGAACCACAGATACGCAGTATTTT.

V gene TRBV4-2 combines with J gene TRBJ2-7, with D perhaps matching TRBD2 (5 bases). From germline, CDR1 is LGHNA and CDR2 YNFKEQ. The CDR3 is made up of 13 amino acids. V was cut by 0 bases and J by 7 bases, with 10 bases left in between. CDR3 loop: CASSQDVGAEQYF. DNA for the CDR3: TGTGCCAGCAGCCAAGATGTGGGAGCGGAGCAGTACTTC.

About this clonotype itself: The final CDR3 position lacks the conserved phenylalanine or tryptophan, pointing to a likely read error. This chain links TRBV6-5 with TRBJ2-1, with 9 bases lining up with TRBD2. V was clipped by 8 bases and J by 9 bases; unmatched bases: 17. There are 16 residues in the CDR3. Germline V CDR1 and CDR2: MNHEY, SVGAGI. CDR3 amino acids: CASYDYSGSGGGEQFY. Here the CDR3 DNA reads TGTGCCAGCTACGACTATAGCGGGAGTGGCGGTGGTGAGCAGTTCTAC.

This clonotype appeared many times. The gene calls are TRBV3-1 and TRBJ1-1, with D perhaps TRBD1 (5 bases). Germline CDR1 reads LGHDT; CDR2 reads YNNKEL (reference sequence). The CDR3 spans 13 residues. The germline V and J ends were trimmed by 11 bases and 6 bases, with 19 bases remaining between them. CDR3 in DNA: TGTGCCGCTAGGGAGACCCAGGGCGCTGAAGCTTTCTTT. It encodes CAARETQGAEAFF.

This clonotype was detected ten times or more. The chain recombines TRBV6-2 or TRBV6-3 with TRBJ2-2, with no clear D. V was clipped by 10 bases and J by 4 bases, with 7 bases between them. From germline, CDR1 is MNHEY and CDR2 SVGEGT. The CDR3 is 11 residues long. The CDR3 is CATWVTGELFF. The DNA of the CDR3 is TGTGCCACCTGGGTCACCGGGGAGCTGTTTTTT.

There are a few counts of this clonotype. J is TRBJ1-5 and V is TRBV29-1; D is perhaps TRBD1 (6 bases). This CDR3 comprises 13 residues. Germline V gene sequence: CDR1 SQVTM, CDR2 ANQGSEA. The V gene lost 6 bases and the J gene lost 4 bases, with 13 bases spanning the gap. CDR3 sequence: CSVIQGWNQPQHF. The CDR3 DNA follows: TGCAGCGTAATACAGGGATGGAATCAGCCCCAGCATTTT. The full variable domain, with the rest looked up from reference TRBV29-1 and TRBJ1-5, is SAVISQKPSRDICQRGTSLTIQCQVDSQVTMMFWYRQQPGQSLTLIATANQGSEATYESGFVIDKFPISRPNLTFSTLTVSNMSPEDSSIYLCSVIQGWNQPQHFGDGTRLSIL.

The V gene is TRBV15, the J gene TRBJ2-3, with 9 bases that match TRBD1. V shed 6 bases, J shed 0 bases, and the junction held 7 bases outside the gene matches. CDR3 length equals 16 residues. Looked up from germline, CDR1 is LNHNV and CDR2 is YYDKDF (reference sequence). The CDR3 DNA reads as TGTGCCACCAGGGGCACAGGGGGCTTTAGCACAGATACGCAGTATTTT. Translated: CATRGTGGFSTDTQYF.

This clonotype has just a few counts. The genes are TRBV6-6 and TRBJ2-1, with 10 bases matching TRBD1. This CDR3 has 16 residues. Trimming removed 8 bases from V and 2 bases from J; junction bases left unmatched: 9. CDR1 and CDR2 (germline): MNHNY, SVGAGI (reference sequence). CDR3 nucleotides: TGTGCCAGCTGGTCAATCGGGACAGGGGCCTACAATGAGCAGTTCTTC. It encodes CASWSIGTGAYNEQFF.

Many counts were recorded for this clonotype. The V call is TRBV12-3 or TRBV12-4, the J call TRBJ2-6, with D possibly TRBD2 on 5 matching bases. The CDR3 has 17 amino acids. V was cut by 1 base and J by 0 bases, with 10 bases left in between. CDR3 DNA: TGTGCCAGCAGTTTAGGAACTGGGAGCTCTGGGGCCAACGTCCTGACTTTC. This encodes CASSLGTGSSGANVLTF.

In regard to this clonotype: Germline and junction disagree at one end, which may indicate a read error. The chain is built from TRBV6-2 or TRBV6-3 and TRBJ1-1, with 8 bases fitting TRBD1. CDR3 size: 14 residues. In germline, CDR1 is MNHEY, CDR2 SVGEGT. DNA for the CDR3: TGTACCAGCAGCAGCGGACAGGGCAACACTGAAGCTTTCTTT. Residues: CTSSSGQGNTEAFF.

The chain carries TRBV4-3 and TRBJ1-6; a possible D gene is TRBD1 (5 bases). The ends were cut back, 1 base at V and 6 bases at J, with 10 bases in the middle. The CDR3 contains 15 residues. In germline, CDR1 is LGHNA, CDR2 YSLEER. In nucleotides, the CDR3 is TGCGCCAGCAGCCAAGGCCCAAGGGGTAATTCACCCCTCCACTTT. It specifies CASSQGPRGNSPLHF.

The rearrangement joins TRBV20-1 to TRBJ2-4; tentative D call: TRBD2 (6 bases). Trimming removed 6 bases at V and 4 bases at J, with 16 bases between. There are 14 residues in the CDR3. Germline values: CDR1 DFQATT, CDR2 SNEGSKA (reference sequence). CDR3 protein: CSAPGTLGKNIQYF. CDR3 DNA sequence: TGCAGTGCCCCAGGGACTCTGGGGAAAAACATTCAGTACTTC.

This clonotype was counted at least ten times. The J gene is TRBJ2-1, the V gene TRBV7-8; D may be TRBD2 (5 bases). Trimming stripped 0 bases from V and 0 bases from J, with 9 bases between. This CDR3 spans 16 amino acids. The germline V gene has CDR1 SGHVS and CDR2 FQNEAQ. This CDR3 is CASSLAQRHSYNEQFF. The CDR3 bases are TGTGCCAGCAGCTTAGCCCAGCGGCACTCCTACAATGAGCAGTTCTTC.

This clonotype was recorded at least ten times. The CDR3 protein is CAWVTSGTYEQYF. Written as DNA, the CDR3 is TGTGCCTGGGTTACTAGCGGAACCTACGAGCAGTACTTC. V usage is TRBV30 and J usage is TRBJ2-7; TRBD2 matches at 8 bases. This CDR3 comprises 13 residues. Trimming removed 5 bases from V and 2 bases from J; junction bases left unmatched: 5. Germline loops: CDR1 GTSNPN, CDR2 SVGIG (reference sequence).

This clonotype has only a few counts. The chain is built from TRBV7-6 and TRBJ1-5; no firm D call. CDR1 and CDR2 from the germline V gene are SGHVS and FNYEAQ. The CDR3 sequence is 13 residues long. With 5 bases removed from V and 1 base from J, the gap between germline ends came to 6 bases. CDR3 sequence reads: CASSGLSNQPQHF. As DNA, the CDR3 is TGTGCCAGCAGCGGACTCAGCAATCAGCCCCAGCATTTT.

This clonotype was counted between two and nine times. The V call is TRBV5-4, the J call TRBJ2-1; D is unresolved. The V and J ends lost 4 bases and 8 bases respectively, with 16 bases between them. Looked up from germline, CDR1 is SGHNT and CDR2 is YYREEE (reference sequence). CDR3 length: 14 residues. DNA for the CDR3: TGTGCCAGCAGCCAGGACCGACGATCGGATGAGCAGTTCTTC. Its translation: CASSQDRRSDEQFF.

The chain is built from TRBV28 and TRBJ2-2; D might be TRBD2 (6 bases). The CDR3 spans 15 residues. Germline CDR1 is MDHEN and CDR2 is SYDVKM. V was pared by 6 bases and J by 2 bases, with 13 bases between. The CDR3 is CASRSSGVNTGELFF. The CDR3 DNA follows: TGTGCCAGCAGAAGTAGCGGAGTCAACACCGGGGAGCTGTTTTTT.

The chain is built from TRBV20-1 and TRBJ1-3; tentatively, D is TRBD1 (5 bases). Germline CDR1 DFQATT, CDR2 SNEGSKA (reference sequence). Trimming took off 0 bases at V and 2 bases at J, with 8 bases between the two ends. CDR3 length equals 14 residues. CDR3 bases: TGCAGTGCTAGAGAGGGGCTCACTGGAAACACCATATATTTT. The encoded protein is CSAREGLTGNTIYF.

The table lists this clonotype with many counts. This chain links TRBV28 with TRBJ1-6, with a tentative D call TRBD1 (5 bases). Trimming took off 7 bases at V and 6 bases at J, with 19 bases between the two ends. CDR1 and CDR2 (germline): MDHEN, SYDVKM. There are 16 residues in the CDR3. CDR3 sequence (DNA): TGTGCCAGCACGAGCGCGAGGGACTCTATTAATTCACCCCTCCACTTT. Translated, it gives CASTSARDSINSPLHF.

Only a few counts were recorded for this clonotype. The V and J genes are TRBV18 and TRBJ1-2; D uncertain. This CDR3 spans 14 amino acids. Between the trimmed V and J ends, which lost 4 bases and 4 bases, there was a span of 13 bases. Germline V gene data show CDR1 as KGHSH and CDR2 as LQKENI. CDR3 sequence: CASSLNLDGYGYTF. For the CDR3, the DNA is TGTGCCAGCTCACTTAACTTGGACGGCTATGGCTACACCTTC.